This T cell receptor beta chain stems from a study of cytomegalovirus exposure and HLA in healthy donors. General study findings and limits: Most observed TCR sequences were rare, whereas some public TCRs were detected in many donors. Earlier results showed most TCR beta V segments being productive about 87% or about 30% of the time. Under in vitro conditions, three CMV-associated chains were confirmed as specific for CMV antigens. It was shown in a later analysis that HLA-associated TCR beta chains were more clonally expanded than other, equally common chains.

60 Vbeta and 13 Jbeta primers were used in PCR. Produced via immunoSEQ multiplex PCR; TCRdb's table is partial and in-frame only. The profile covers more than 75,000 clones, with around four fifths appearing a single time and 6.2% taken by the ten largest. This CDR3 region has 12 residues. Trimming left V 9 bases short and J 5 bases short, with 14 bases between. Looked up from germline, CDR1 is LNHDA and CDR2 is SQIVND (reference sequence). As for this clone: What it binds is not known.

Sequencing was performed on PBMCs. The V and J genes are TRBV19 and TRBJ2-7; a weak D match, TRBD2 (5 bases). The origin of this receptor is a woman aged 45-59 years in good health and CMV-seropositive. CDR3 region: CASRTAWNEQYF. The CDR3, as DNA: TGTGCCAGCCGGACTGCCTGGAACGAGCAGTACTTC. Full variable domain (missing parts from reference TRBV19 and TRBJ2-7): DGGITQSPKYLFRKEGQNVTLSCEQNLNHDAMYWYRQDPGQGLRLIYYSQIVNDFQKGDIAEGYSVSREKKESFPLTVTSAQKNPTAFYLCASRTAWNEQYFGPGTRLTVT.